Below are 19 T cell receptor beta chains sequenced from a single sample in a study of T cell responses to AZD1222 COVID-19 vaccine. The data were produced by immunoSEQ multiplex PCR, yet TCRdb's version contains in-frame clones alone and is incomplete. The repertoire includes about 150,000 clones, about 85% of them detected once, and more than 6.5% sits in the top ten. Sequenced material: peripheral blood, taken after recovery from COVID-19. The receptors come from an adult who had recovered from COVID-19.

The chain is built from TRBV7-2 and TRBJ1-4, with unresolved D. The CDR3 contains 13 residues. Trimming removed 1 base at V and 7 bases at J, with 7 bases between. Per the germline V gene, CDR1 is SGHTA and CDR2 is FQGNSA. CDR3 sequence (DNA): TGTGCCAGCAGCTTAGGGGCAGCTGAAAAACTGTTTTTT. This sequence encodes CASSLGAAEKLFF.

V is TRBV12-3 or TRBV12-4 and J is TRBJ1-1, with D hard to call. The CDR3 is 13 residues long. Trimming removed 6 bases at V and 1 base at J, with 9 bases between. The CDR3 DNA sequence: TGTGCCAGCAGCATGGATCGGAACACTGAAGCTTTCTTT. Encoded protein: CASSMDRNTEAFF.

The chain has TRBV19 and TRBJ2-1; 14 nucleotides line up with TRBD2. CDR3 size: 16 residues. Germline lookup yields CDR1 LNHDA and CDR2 SQIVND (reference sequence). J lost 8 bases, V lost 7 bases, and 10 bases had no gene match. CDR3 amino acids: CASNTKGLAGADEQFF. The CDR3 DNA follows: TGTGCCAGTAACACGAAGGGACTAGCGGGGGCCGATGAGCAGTTCTTC.

The chain employs TRBV28 and TRBJ1-2; TRBD1 might be the D (5 bases). CDR3 length: 14 residues. Trimming pared 7 bases from V and 0 bases from J, leaving 12 bases between. Germline V gene lookup returns CDR1 MDHEN and CDR2 SYDVKM. CDR3 DNA sequence: TGTGCCAGCAATTCCGGGACGCCTAACTATGGCTACACCTTC. It yields the protein CASNSGTPNYGYTF.

CDR3: CASSKSGWGEKLFF. The DNA of the CDR3 is TGTGCCAGCAGCAAGTCGGGCTGGGGGGAAAAACTGTTTTTT. The chain is built from TRBV21-1 and TRBJ1-4. TRBV21-1 is annotated as a pseudogene. The CDR3 extends over 14 amino acids.

The J gene is TRBJ2-7, the V gene TRBV4-1, with D maybe TRBD1 (6 bases). The CDR3 loop spans 14 amino acids. The V end lost 0 bases, the J end lost 6 bases, and 12 bases lay between the germline ends. The V gene's germline CDR1 is MGHRA and CDR2 YSYEKL. The CDR3 nucleotides are TGCGCCAGCAGCCAAGAGGGGGCCCTCCCCGAGCAGTACTTC. It specifies CASSQEGALPEQYF.

The chain uses TRBV3-1 (or the pseudogene TRBV3-2) and TRBJ2-1, with 7 bases aligning to TRBD1. J gave up 0 bases and V 4 bases, and 6 bases lay outside the gene matches. This CDR3 has 16 residues. Per the germline V gene, CDR1 is LGHDT and CDR2 is YNNKEL (reference sequence). In DNA, the CDR3 is TGTGCCAGCAGCCCCAGGGGGTCCGGCTCCTACAATGAGCAGTTCTTC. Translating gives CASSPRGSGSYNEQFF.

This clone appeared many times. V is TRBV5-1 and J is TRBJ2-7, with 8 nucleotides matching TRBD2. Germline V CDR1 and CDR2: SGHRS, YFSETQ. The CDR3 has 12 residues. V was clipped by 4 bases and J by 6 bases; unmatched bases: 3. The CDR3: CASSREGSEQYF. The CDR3 nucleotides are TGCGCCAGCAGCCGGGAGGGGAGCGAGCAGTACTTC. Drawing the rest from reference TRBV5-1 and TRBJ2-7, the complete variable domain is KAGVTQTPRYLIKTRGQQVTLSCSPISGHRSVSWYQQTPGQGLQFLFEYFSETQRNKGNFPGRFSGRQFSNSRSEMNVSTLELGDSALYLCASSREGSEQYFGPGTRLTVT.

This sequence joins TRBV7-2 and TRBJ2-7; 8 bases align to TRBD1. CDR1 SGHTA and CDR2 FQGNSA come from the germline V gene. V lost 1 base and J lost 2; bases outside the gene matches: 4. This CDR3 has 15 residues. CDR3 bases: TGTGCCAGCAGCTTAGGGACAGGGTTCCCCTACGAGCAGTACTTC. Translation: CASSLGTGFPYEQYF.

The J gene is TRBJ1-4, the V gene TRBV7-6; unclear D gene. Germline V lookup: CDR1 SGHVS, CDR2 FNYEAQ. V shed 3 bases and J shed 4 bases, with 6 bases lying between them. The CDR3 totals 13 residues. CDR3 sequence reads: CASSLALNEKLFF. CDR3 DNA sequence: TGTGCCAGCAGCTTGGCGCTTAATGAAAAACTGTTTTTT. The complete variable domain, with remaining parts taken from reference TRBV7-6 and TRBJ1-4, reads GAGVSQSPRYKVTKRGQDVALRCDPISGHVSLYWYRQALGQGPEFLTYFNYEAQQDKSGLPNDRFSAERPEGSISTLTIQRTEQRDSAMYRCASSLALNEKLFFGSGTQLSVL.

This rearrangement joins TRBV5-6 to TRBJ2-1; 12 bases line up with TRBD2. The CDR3 has 16 residues. J gave up 9 bases and V 3 bases, and 10 bases lay outside the gene matches. CDR1 is SGHDT, CDR2 YYEEEE, per germline. Here the CDR3 DNA reads TGTGCCAGCAGCTCGCAGCTAGCGGGAGGGTTGGGTGAGCAGTTCTTC. Translation: CASSSQLAGGLGEQFF.

The chain joins TRBV9 to TRBJ1-4; possible D gene TRBD1, 6 bases. This CDR3 has 15 amino acids. V lost 0 bases and J lost 3, with 9 bases in between. The germline CDR1 and CDR2 sequences are SGDLS and YYNGEE. CDR3 amino acids: CASSVADSPNEKLFF. CDR3 DNA: TGTGCCAGCAGCGTAGCGGACAGCCCTAATGAAAAACTGTTTTTT.

This clone was detected only once. The chain carries TRBV6-2 or TRBV6-3 and TRBJ1-5; no firm D call. The CDR3 contains 13 residues. Trimming removed 6 bases from V and 4 bases from J, with 10 bases in between. Per germline, CDR1 MNHEY and CDR2 SVGEGT. The CDR3 is CASSPYTNQPQHF. The CDR3 nucleotides read TGTGCCAGCAGCCCGTACACAAATCAGCCCCAGCATTTT.

CDR3 nucleotides: TGTGCCAGCAGCTTAGGGACGAGGGGAGCTTTCTTT. Its translation is CASSLGTRGAFF. V and J are TRBV7-9 and TRBJ1-1; D is perhaps TRBD1 (5 bases). The CDR3 has 12 residues. V lost 1 base to trimming and J lost 10 bases, with 10 bases between them. The germline gives CDR1 SEHNR, CDR2 FQNEAQ (reference sequence).

This sequence joins TRBV9 and TRBJ2-1; 9 bases fit TRBD1. This CDR3 is 15 amino acids long. Germline loops: CDR1 SGDLS, CDR2 YYNGEE. V shed 10 bases and J 5 bases; nucleotides not matched to a gene: 13. CDR3 sequence (DNA): TGTGCCGGAGGGTTAACGGGACAGGGTGACAATGAGCAGTTCTTC. It is translated as CAGGLTGQGDNEQFF. The whole variable domain, filled in from reference TRBV9 and TRBJ2-1, reads DSGVTQTPKHLITATGQRVTLRCSPRSGDLSVYWYQQSLDQGLQFLIQYYNGEERAKGNILERFSAQQFPDLHSELNLSSLELGDSALYFCAGGLTGQGDNEQFFGPGTRLTVL.

This chain joins TRBV9 and TRBJ2-7; 7 nucleotides align to TRBD1. The ends lost 3 bases at V and 3 bases at J; junction bases unmatched: 18. This CDR3 is built from 18 residues. Germline V gives CDR1 SGDLS, CDR2 YYNGEE. The CDR3 region is CASSAPAPRQGANYEQYF. CDR3 nucleotide sequence: TGTGCCAGCAGCGCTCCCGCTCCCAGACAGGGAGCTAACTACGAGCAGTACTTC.

The J gene is TRBJ2-3, the V gene TRBV4-2; 10 nucleotides align to TRBD1. Germline V CDR1 and CDR2: LGHNA, YNFKEQ. J gave up 4 bases and V 4 bases, and 8 bases lay outside the gene matches. The CDR3 totals 16 residues. The CDR3 region is CASSPGGTGDPDTQYF. CDR3 coding DNA: TGTGCCAGCAGCCCGGGGGGGACAGGGGACCCAGATACGCAGTATTTT.

The chain carries TRBV15 and TRBJ1-3, with 9 bases fitting TRBD1. This CDR3 spans 17 amino acids. J gave up 1 base and V 1 base, and 5 bases lay outside the gene matches. The germline gives CDR1 LNHNV, CDR2 YYDKDF (reference sequence). This chain's CDR3 is CATSRAVGTGSGNTIYF. In DNA form, the CDR3 reads TGTGCCACCAGCAGAGCAGTCGGGACAGGGTCTGGAAACACCATATATTTT.

For the CDR3, the DNA is TGTGCCAGCAGCCCGGGACTAGCGGGAACTAGCACAGATACGCAGTATTTT. Translation: CASSPGLAGTSTDTQYF. This chain uses TRBV5-8 with TRBJ2-3; 13 bases line up with TRBD2. The CDR3 runs to 17 residues. Germline V CDR1 and CDR2: SGHTS, YDEGEE. V was pared by 4 bases and J by 0 bases, with 5 bases of the junction left unmatched.